The clone carrying this TCR beta chain was detected only once. Its antigen is still unknown. This entry is derived from a study of T cell responses to AZD1222 COVID-19 vaccine. Regarding the study as a whole: Donors were chiefly white British, with a greater number of females, and clonal diversity was perhaps underestimated. Nearly half of spike-specific TCRs reportedly go after variant regions that carry no mutations.

Produced via immunoSEQ multiplex PCR; TCRdb's table is partial and in-frame only. There are 130,000 to 150,000 clones in the sample; more than 75% occur only once, and 5.2% lies in the top ten. The clonotype originates from an adult in good health. Sequencing used peripheral blood, obtained on day 0 of AZD1222 vaccination.

The CDR3 is CASSLTGGARDTQYF. The CDR3 coding sequence is TGTGCCAGCAGCCTGACCGGGGGGGCTCGGGATACGCAGTATTTT. This rearrangement joins TRBV9 to TRBJ2-3; 8 nucleotides match TRBD2. The CDR3 spans 15 residues. Germline CDR1 and CDR2: SGDLS and YYNGEE. V was pared by 4 bases and J by 6 bases, with 10 bases of the junction left unmatched.